This T cell receptor beta chain was retrieved from a study of shared clonotypes between healthy human individuals. Study results and limitations: Large depth notwithstanding, sorted-subset sequencing proved incomplete by rarefaction. A generally larger estimated richness was seen in naive subsets than in memory subsets.

TCRdb keeps only in-frame clones here, not all; method: immunoSEQ multiplex PCR. The sample records about 2 million clones, 85% to 95% being singletons. Every donor, a Caucasian adult, lived in Nashville, Tennessee. CD45RA+ naive and CD45RA-negative memory subsets were separated from CD4+ cells. CDR3 length: 16 amino acids. Germline V gives CDR1 MDHEN, CDR2 SYDVKM. Trimming cost V 6 bases and J 1 base; bases outside gene matches: 8. Remarks on this clone: Its antigen is unknown.

The chain uses TRBV28 and TRBJ1-3; 8 nucleotides match TRBD1. The receptor was derived from a man aged 18 to 29 in good health. Sequenced: naive CD4+ T cells sorted from blood. The subset here: CD45RA+ positively selected. The CDR3 region is CASSLRDRWSGNTIYF. The CDR3, as DNA: TGTGCCAGCAGCCTCCGGGACAGGTGGTCTGGAAACACCATATATTTT.